The 2 T cell receptor beta chains below come from one sample, sequenced in a study of blood T cell repertoires in COVID-19. Only in-frame clones appear in the TCRdb table, and some are missing; sequencing was by immunoSEQ multiplex PCR. The sample lists tens of thousands of clones, over 65% occurring once. The sequenced sample was peripheral blood. The receptors shown here come from a human donor in a cohort sampled during active COVID-19.

The chain uses TRBV6-5 and TRBJ1-4; D uncertain. V lost 2 bases to trimming and J lost 6 bases, with 10 bases between them. Germline V CDR1 and CDR2: MNHEY, SVGAGI. The CDR3 spans 14 residues. The CDR3 sequence is CASSYMGEYEKLFF. CDR3 DNA sequence: TGTGCCAGCAGTTACATGGGAGAGTATGAAAAACTGTTTTTT.

The rearrangement uses TRBV19 and TRBJ2-3; D not certain. The CDR3 is 10 amino acids. Per the germline V gene, CDR1 is LNHDA and CDR2 is SQIVND (reference sequence). V lost 6 bases to trimming and J lost 6 bases, with 4 bases between them. The CDR3 region is CASRSDTQYF. CDR3 DNA: TGTGCCAGTAGATCTGATACGCAGTATTTT.